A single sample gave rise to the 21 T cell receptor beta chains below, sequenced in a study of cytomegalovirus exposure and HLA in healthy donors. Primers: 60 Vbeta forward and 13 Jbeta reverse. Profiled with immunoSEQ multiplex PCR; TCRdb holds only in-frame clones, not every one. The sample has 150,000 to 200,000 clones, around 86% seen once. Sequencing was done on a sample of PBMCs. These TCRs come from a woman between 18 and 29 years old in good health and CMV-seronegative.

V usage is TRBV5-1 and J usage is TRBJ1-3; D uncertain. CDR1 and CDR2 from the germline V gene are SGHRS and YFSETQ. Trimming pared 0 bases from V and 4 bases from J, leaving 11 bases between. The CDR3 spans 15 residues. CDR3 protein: CASSLGGGRGNTIYF. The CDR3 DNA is TGCGCCAGCAGCTTGGGTGGCGGCCGGGGAAACACCATATATTTT.

The CDR3 protein is CASSWGQNQPQHF. CDR3 bases: TGTGCCAGCAGCTGGGGACAAAATCAGCCCCAGCATTTT. The V and J genes are TRBV5-6 and TRBJ1-5, with D possibly being TRBD1 (6 bases). This CDR3 comprises 13 residues. Germline V gene lookup returns CDR1 SGHDT and CDR2 YYEEEE. Trimming removed 3 bases at V and 4 bases at J, with 8 bases between.

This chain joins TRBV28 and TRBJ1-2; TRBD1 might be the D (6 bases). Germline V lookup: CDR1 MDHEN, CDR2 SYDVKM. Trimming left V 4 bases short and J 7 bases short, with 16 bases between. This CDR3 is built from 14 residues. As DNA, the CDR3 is TGTGCCAGCAGTTCACCACCGGGACAAAGTGGCTACACCTTC. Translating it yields CASSSPPGQSGYTF.

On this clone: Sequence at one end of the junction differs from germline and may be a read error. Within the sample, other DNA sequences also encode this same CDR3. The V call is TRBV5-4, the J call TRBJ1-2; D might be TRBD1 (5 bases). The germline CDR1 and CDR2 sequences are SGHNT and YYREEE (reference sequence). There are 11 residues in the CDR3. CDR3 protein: CASSDSYGYTF. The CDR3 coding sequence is TGCGCCAGCAGCGACAGCTATGGCTACACCTTC.

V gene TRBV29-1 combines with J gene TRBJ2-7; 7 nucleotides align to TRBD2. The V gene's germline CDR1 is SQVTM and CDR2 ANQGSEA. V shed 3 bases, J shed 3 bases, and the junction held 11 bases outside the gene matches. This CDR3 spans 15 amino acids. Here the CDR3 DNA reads TGCAGCGTTGAGGGAGGGGCTAGCGGTTACTACGAGCAGTACTTC. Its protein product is CSVEGGASGYYEQYF.

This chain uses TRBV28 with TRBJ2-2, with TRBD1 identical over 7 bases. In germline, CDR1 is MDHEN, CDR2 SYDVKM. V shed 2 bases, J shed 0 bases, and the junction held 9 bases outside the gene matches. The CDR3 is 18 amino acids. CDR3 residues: CASSLNPRDSTNTGELFF. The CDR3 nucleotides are TGTGCCAGCAGTTTAAATCCCCGGGACAGTACGAACACCGGGGAGCTGTTTTTT. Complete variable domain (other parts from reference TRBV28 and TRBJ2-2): DVKVTQSSRYLVKRTGEKVFLECVQDMDHENMFWYRQDPGLGLRLIYFSYDVKMKEKGDIPEGYSVSREKKERFSLILESASTNQTSMYLCASSLNPRDSTNTGELFFGEGSRLTVL.

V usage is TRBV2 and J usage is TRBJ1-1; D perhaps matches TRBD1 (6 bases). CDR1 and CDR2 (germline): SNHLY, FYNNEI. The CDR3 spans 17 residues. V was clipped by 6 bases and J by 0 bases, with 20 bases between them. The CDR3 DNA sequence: TGTGCCAGCAGCCACTCCCTCAGGGGACCTTTGAACACTGAAGCTTTCTTT. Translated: CASSHSLRGPLNTEAFF. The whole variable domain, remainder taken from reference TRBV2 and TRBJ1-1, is EPEVTQTPSHQVTQMGQEVILRCVPISNHLYFYWYRQILGQKVEFLVSFYNNEISEKSEIFDDQFSVERPDGSNFTLKIRSTKLEDSAMYFCASSHSLRGPLNTEAFFGQGTRLTVV.

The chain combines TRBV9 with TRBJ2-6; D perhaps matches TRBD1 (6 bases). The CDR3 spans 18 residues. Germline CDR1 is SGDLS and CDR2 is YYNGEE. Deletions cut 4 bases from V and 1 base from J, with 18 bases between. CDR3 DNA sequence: TGTGCCAGCAGCCCGGGCACAGGGCCGACATCTGGGGCCAACGTCCTGACTTTC. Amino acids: CASSPGTGPTSGANVLTF.

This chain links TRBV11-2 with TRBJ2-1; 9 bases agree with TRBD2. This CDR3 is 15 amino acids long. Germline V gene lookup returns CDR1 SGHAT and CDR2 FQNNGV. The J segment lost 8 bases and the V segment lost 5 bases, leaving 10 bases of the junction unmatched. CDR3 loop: CASSPGGRVPYEQFF. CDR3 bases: TGTGCCAGCAGCCCCGGCGGGAGGGTCCCCTATGAGCAGTTCTTC.

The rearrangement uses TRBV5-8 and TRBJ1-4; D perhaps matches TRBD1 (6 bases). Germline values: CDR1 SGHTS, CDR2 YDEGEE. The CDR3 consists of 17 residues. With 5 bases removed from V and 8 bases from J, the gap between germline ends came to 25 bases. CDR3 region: CASRLGGGGAVYEKLFF. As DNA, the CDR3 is TGTGCCAGCAGACTCGGCGGGGGGGGCGCGGTATACGAAAAACTGTTTTTT.

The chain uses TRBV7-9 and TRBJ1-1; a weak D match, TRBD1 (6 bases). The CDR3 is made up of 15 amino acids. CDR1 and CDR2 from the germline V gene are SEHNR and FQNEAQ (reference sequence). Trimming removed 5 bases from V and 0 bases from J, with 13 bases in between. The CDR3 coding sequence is TGTGCCAGCAGCCCCCAAGGACAGCTGAACACTGAAGCTTTCTTT. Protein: CASSPQGQLNTEAFF.

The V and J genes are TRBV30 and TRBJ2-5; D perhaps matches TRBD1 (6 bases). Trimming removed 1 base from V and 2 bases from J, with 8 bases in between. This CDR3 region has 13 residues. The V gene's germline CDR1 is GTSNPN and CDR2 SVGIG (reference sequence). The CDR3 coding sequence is TGTGCCTGGAGTGGTGACAGGCAAGAGACCCAGTACTTC. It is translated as CAWSGDRQETQYF. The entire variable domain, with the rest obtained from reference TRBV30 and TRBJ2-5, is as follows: SQTIHQWPATLVQPVGSPLSLECTVEGTSNPNLYWYRQAAGRGLQLLFYSVGIGQISSEVPQNLSASRPQDRQFILSSKKLLLSDSGFYLCAWSGDRQETQYFGPGTRLLVL.

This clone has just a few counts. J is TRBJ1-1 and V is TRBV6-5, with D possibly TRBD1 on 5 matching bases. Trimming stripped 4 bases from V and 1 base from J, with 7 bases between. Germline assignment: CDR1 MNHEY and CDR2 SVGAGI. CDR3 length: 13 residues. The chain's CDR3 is CASSSTANTEAFF. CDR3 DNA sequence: TGTGCCAGCAGTTCGACAGCGAACACTGAAGCTTTCTTT.

The CDR3: CASSRRQGWNTEAFF. The CDR3 nucleotides read TGTGCCAGCAGCCGACGACAGGGGTGGAACACTGAAGCTTTCTTT. V usage is TRBV5-6 and J usage is TRBJ1-1; TRBD1 matches at 8 bases. The germline CDR1 and CDR2 sequences are SGHDT and YYEEEE. V lost 4 bases, J lost 1 base, and 6 bases stayed unmatched. This CDR3 has 15 amino acids. The full variable domain, completed using reference TRBV5-6 and TRBJ1-1, is DAGVTQSPTHLIKTRGQQVTLRCSPKSGHDTVSWYQQALGQGPQFIFQYYEEEERQRGNFPDRFSGHQFPNYSSELNVNALLLGDSALYLCASSRRQGWNTEAFFGQGTRLTVV.

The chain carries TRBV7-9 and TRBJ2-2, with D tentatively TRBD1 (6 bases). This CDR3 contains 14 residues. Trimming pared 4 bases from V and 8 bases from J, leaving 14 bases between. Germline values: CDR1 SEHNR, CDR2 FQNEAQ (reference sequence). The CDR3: CASSSPGQSGELFF. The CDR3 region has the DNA TGTGCCAGCAGCTCCCCGGGACAATCGGGGGAGCTGTTTTTT.

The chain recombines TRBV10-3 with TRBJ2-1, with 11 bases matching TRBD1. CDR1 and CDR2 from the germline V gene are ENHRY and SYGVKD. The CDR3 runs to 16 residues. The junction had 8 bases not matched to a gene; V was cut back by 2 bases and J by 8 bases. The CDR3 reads CAISEPWDRGRYEQFF. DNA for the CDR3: TGTGCCATCAGTGAGCCCTGGGACAGGGGGAGGTATGAGCAGTTCTTC.

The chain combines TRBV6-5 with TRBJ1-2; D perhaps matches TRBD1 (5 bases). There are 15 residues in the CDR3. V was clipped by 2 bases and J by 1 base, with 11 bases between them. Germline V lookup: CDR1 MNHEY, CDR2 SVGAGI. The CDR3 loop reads CASSYDDSFNYGYTF. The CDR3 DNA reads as TGTGCCAGCAGTTACGACGACAGCTTTAACTATGGCTACACCTTC.

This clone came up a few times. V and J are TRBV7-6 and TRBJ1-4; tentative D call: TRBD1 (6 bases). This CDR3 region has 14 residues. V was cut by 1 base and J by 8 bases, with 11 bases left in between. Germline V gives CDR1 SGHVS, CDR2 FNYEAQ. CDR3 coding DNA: TGTGCCAGCAGCTTAGACAGGGTGGACGAAAAACTGTTTTTT. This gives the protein CASSLDRVDEKLFF. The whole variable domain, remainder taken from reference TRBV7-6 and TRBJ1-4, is GAGVSQSPRYKVTKRGQDVALRCDPISGHVSLYWYRQALGQGPEFLTYFNYEAQQDKSGLPNDRFSAERPEGSISTLTIQRTEQRDSAMYRCASSLDRVDEKLFFGSGTQLSVL.

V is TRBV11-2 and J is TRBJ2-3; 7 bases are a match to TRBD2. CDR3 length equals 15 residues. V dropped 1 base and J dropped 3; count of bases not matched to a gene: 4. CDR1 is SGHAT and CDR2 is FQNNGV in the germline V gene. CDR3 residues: CASSLASGATDTQYF. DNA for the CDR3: TGTGCCAGCAGCTTAGCTAGCGGAGCGACAGATACGCAGTATTTT.

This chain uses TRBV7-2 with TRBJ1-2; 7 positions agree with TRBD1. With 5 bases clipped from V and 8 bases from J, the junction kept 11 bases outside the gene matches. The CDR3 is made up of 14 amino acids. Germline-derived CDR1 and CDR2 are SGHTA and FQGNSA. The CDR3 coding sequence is TGTGCCAGCAGCCTATTGGGACAGCGATTAGGCTACACCTTC. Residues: CASSLLGQRLGYTF.

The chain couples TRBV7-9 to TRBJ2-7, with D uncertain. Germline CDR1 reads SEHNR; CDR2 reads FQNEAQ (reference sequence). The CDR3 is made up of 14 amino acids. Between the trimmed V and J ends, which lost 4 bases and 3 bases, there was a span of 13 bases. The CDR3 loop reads CASSSYLGYYEQYF. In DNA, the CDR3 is TGTGCCAGCAGCTCTTATCTAGGCTACTACGAGCAGTACTTC.